The source of this TCR beta chain is a study of shared clonotypes between healthy human individuals. Details on this clone: Its antigen is not known.

The study's findings and limits: When compared with the clonotypes that were shared by all four sorted-subset donors, the non-shared clonotypes turned out to have lower generation probabilities. About 5% was the fraction of naive CD4 clonotypes found shared across a few donors. Naive subsets typically showed greater estimated richness than memory subsets.

Sequenced by immunoSEQ multiplex PCR; TCRdb stores in-frame clones only, minus some. The sample records a few hundred thousand clones, over 70% being singletons. Trimming at V came to 2 bases and at J to 0 bases, leaving 7 bases not matched to a gene. CDR1 is SEHNR, CDR2 FQNEAQ, per germline (reference sequence). The CDR3 totals 17 residues. This sequence originates from a man aged 25 to 45 in good health. The chain is built from TRBV7-9 and TRBJ2-1, with 7 positions matching TRBD2. The sample comprised memory CD4+ T cells sorted from blood. Subset defined: CD45RA-negative fraction. Written as DNA, the CDR3 is TGTGCCAGCAGCTTAAGAACTAGCGTTTACTCCTACAATGAGCAGTTCTTC. Translating gives CASSLRTSVYSYNEQFF. Combining the CDR3 with reference TRBV7-9 and TRBJ2-1 gives the whole variable domain DTGVSQNPRHKITKRGQNVTFRCDPISEHNRLYWYRQTLGQGPEFLTYFQNEAQLEKSRLLSDRFSAERPKGSFSTLEIQRTEQGDSAMYLCASSLRTSVYSYNEQFFGPGTRLTVL.